One and the same sample provided the 30 T cell receptor beta chains below, sequenced in a study of blood T cell repertoires in COVID-19. The table came from immunoSEQ multiplex PCR; TCRdb's copy has only in-frame clones and leaves some out. The sample holds over 65,000 clones, roughly 90% seen once. The sequenced sample consisted of peripheral blood. These receptors all stem from a woman aged 55-69 years with acute or convalescent COVID-19.

The rearrangement links TRBV6-5 to TRBJ2-1, with 7 bases lining up with TRBD1. The germline CDR1 and CDR2 sequences are MNHEY and SVGAGI. With V trimmed by 6 bases and J by 14 bases, 7 bases remained unmatched. The CDR3 covers 11 residues. This CDR3 is CASRVGQVEFF. The CDR3 coding sequence is TGTGCCAGCAGGGTCGGACAGGTCGAGTTCTTC.

This sequence joins TRBV6-1 and TRBJ1-2; D call uncertain. V was trimmed by 2 bases and J by 1 base, leaving 5 bases between them. The germline V gene has CDR1 MNHNS and CDR2 SASEGT. This CDR3 spans 13 amino acids. DNA of the CDR3: TGTGCCAGCAGTGAAAGAGATAACTATGGCTACACCTTC. This translates into CASSERDNYGYTF.

This clone has only one observation. V gene TRBV7-3 combines with J gene TRBJ2-1, with TRBD1 as a possible D gene (5 bases). Trimming removed 5 bases from V and 0 bases from J, with 8 bases in between. CDR3 length equals 14 residues. The germline gives CDR1 SGHTA, CDR2 FQGTGA. CDR3 sequence (DNA): TGTGCCAGCAGCCCAGACAGCTCCTACAATGAGCAGTTCTTC. Translating gives CASSPDSSYNEQFF.

This chain links TRBV14 with TRBJ2-2; 9 bases are shared with TRBD1. The CDR3 spans 16 residues. Germline V gene sequence: CDR1 SGHDN, CDR2 FVKESK. The V gene end was trimmed by 6 bases and the J gene end by 4 bases; junction bases not matched to a gene: 9. CDR3 protein: CASSIGTGLITGELFF. In DNA form, the CDR3 reads TGTGCCAGCAGTATCGGGACAGGGTTAATCACCGGGGAGCTGTTTTTT.

This clone was found a few times. The J gene is TRBJ1-1, the V gene TRBV6-1; D possibly corresponds to TRBD1 (5 bases). Trimming took 2 bases from V and 7 from J, leaving 17 bases between them. Germline V lookup: CDR1 MNHNS, CDR2 SASEGT. The length of the CDR3 is 15 residues. CDR3 in amino acids: CASSERGTGGNEAFF. Written as DNA, the CDR3 is TGTGCCAGCAGTGAACGAGGGACGGGCGGGAATGAAGCTTTCTTT.

The gene calls are TRBV28 and TRBJ1-5; tentatively, D is TRBD1 (6 bases). Trimming left V 6 bases short and J 3 bases short, with 12 bases between. The CDR3 totals 14 residues. Germline V lookup: CDR1 MDHEN, CDR2 SYDVKM. The CDR3 nucleotides read TGTGCCAGCAGCGAGGACAGCTCCAATCAGCCCCAGCATTTT. This codes for CASSEDSSNQPQHF.

This clone has just one count. V gene TRBV21-1 combines with J gene TRBJ2-1; TRBD1, as called in the table, went unchecked against the DNA. TRBV21-1 is termed a pseudogene. The CDR3 has 15 residues. This chain's CDR3 is CASSNLGWGHNEQFF. CDR3 DNA sequence: TGTGCCAGCAGCAATTTGGGGTGGGGCCACAATGAGCAGTTCTTC.

V usage is TRBV4-1 and J usage is TRBJ2-4, with 8 bases lining up with TRBD2. The V gene's germline CDR1 is MGHRA and CDR2 YSYEKL. CDR3 size: 15 residues. Trimming cost V 0 bases and J 10 bases; bases outside gene matches: 8. CDR3 sequence (DNA): TGCGCCAGCAGCCAAGAGGCGGGGGGAGCCGGGATTCAGTACTTC. Translated, it gives CASSQEAGGAGIQYF.

V gene TRBV5-1 combines with J gene TRBJ2-3; D possibly corresponds to TRBD1 (5 bases). This CDR3 comprises 16 residues. Germline CDR1 and CDR2: SGHRS and YFSETQ. The germline V and J ends were trimmed by 0 bases and 1 base, with 12 bases remaining between them. The CDR3 DNA follows: TGCGCCAGCAGCTTGGCCGTAGGGGCCCGCACAGATACGCAGTATTTT. Translating gives CASSLAVGARTDTQYF.

This rearrangement joins TRBV5-5 to TRBJ2-7; D perhaps matches TRBD2 (5 bases). The germline CDR1 and CDR2 sequences are SGHKS and YYEKEE (reference sequence). The CDR3 consists of 13 residues. The germline V and J ends were trimmed by 0 bases and 1 base, with 5 bases remaining between them. The CDR3 loop reads CASSLAGSYEQYV. DNA of the CDR3: TGTGCCAGCAGCTTGGCGGGGTCCTACGAGCAGTACGTC.

The CDR3 here is CASSLWAANTIYF. CDR3 bases: TGTGCCAGCAGCTTATGGGCTGCCAACACCATATATTTT. J is TRBJ1-3 and V is TRBV5-5; D remains ambiguous. The germline V gene encodes CDR1 SGHKS and CDR2 YYEKEE (reference sequence). The CDR3 spans 13 residues. With 2 bases removed from V and 7 bases from J, the gap between germline ends came to 10 bases.

V is TRBV5-1 and J is TRBJ1-6, with unresolved D. Germline assignment: CDR1 SGHRS and CDR2 YFSETQ. Trimming removed 0 bases from V and 9 bases from J, with 16 bases in between. The CDR3 runs to 16 residues. CDR3 nucleotide sequence: TGCGCCAGCAGCTTGGAGCCAGGAAATATGGGTTCACCCCTCCACTTT. This sequence encodes CASSLEPGNMGSPLHF.

The count of this clone is one. The gene calls are TRBV21-1 and TRBJ1-5; the table's D call, TRBD1, was not checked against the DNA. TRBV21-1 is a pseudogene. CDR3 length: 14 amino acids. The CDR3 DNA follows: TGTGCCAGCAGGGTGACAGGGAGGAACCAGCCCCAGCATTTT. It specifies CASRVTGRNQPQHF.

The chain is built from TRBV6-1 and TRBJ1-2, with D possibly being TRBD1 (5 bases). The germline V gene encodes CDR1 MNHNS and CDR2 SASEGT. This CDR3 has 14 residues. Trimming shortened V by 2 bases and J by 6 bases, and 13 bases separated the two germline ends. CDR3 protein: CASSEWGEEDGYTF. The CDR3 nucleotides are TGTGCCAGCAGTGAATGGGGGGAGGAGGATGGCTACACCTTC.

V is TRBV19 and J is TRBJ2-3; 9 nucleotides agree with TRBD1. J lost 2 bases, V lost 5 bases, and 11 bases had no gene match. In germline, CDR1 is LNHDA, CDR2 SQIVND (reference sequence). The CDR3 totals 17 residues. Here the CDR3 reads CASSLNRGLSSTDTQYF. Written as DNA, the CDR3 is TGTGCCAGTAGTTTAAACAGGGGGCTCTCATCCACAGATACGCAGTATTTT.

The V gene is TRBV4-1, the J gene TRBJ2-5; the match to TRBD2 covers 13 bases. The CDR3 contains 19 residues. Germline CDR1 MGHRA, CDR2 YSYEKL. The V segment lost 2 bases and the J segment 5 bases; nucleotides outside the gene matches: 14. CDR3 sequence (DNA): TGCGCCAGCAGCCAAAGGCACGGGACTAGCGGGGTCGGGGGGGAGACCCAGTACTTC. It specifies CASSQRHGTSGVGGETQYF.

This clone was detected only a few times. The chain combines TRBV28 with TRBJ1-4; 8 bases match TRBD1. Germline V gene lookup returns CDR1 MDHEN and CDR2 SYDVKM. The CDR3 runs to 15 residues. V was clipped by 5 bases and J by 8 bases; unmatched bases: 10. CDR3 protein: CASSEQGGNTEKLFF. CDR3 bases: TGTGCCAGCAGTGAACAGGGGGGCAATACAGAAAAACTGTTTTTT.

The chain combines TRBV4-1 with TRBJ2-1, with 9 nucleotides matching TRBD2. Germline CDR1 MGHRA, CDR2 YSYEKL. The CDR3 has 14 residues. The junction had 5 bases not matched to a gene; V was cut back by 5 bases and J by 6 bases. CDR3 DNA: TGCGCCAGCAGCGATCTAGCGGGATTCAATGAGCAGTTCTTC. It is translated as CASSDLAGFNEQFF.

This clone was recorded only once. The V call is TRBV4-1, the J call TRBJ1-2, with D possibly being TRBD1 (6 bases). The CDR3 has 16 amino acids. V lost 0 bases to trimming and J lost 0 bases, with 11 bases between them. Germline lookup yields CDR1 MGHRA and CDR2 YSYEKL. The CDR3 DNA follows: TGCGCCAGCAGCCAAGAGGGGGGGGCTGCTAACTATGGCTACACCTTC. Protein: CASSQEGGAANYGYTF.

A word on this clone: This same CDR3 is encoded by further DNA sequences in the sample. This CDR3 is CASSTDRNYGYTF. The CDR3 DNA reads as TGTGCCAGCTCAACCGACAGAAACTATGGCTACACCTTC. V and J are TRBV18 and TRBJ1-2; D possibly corresponds to TRBD1 (5 bases). The CDR3 spans 13 residues. Germline V gene data show CDR1 as KGHSH and CDR2 as LQKENI. V was clipped by 5 bases and J by 2 bases, with 9 bases between them.

The gene calls are TRBV7-8 and TRBJ2-7, with TRBD1 identical over 8 bases. The CDR3 has 15 residues. With V trimmed by 5 bases and J by 4 bases, 10 bases remained unmatched. Germline V lookup: CDR1 SGHVS, CDR2 FQNEAQ. The CDR3 DNA sequence: TGTGCCAGCAGCGAGTTCGACAGGGGCGATTACGAGCAGTACGTC. Translation gives CASSEFDRGDYEQYV.

This chain connects TRBV11-2 to TRBJ2-1; 12 bases align to TRBD1. The J segment lost 8 bases and the V segment lost 7 bases, leaving 3 bases of the junction unmatched. Germline assignment: CDR1 SGHAT and CDR2 FQNNGV. The CDR3 has 13 amino acids. CDR3 nucleotide sequence: TGTGCCAGCAAAGGGACAGGGGGCCATGAGCAGTTCTTC. The encoded protein is CASKGTGGHEQFF.

This clone was detected only once. The J gene is TRBJ2-1, the V gene TRBV16; D gene ambiguous. Germline V gene sequence: CDR1 KGHSY, CDR2 FQNENV. The CDR3 contains 13 residues. Deletions cut 4 bases from V and 6 bases from J, with 10 bases between. The CDR3 protein is CASSLAFVNEQFF. The CDR3 DNA follows: TGTGCCAGCAGCCTAGCCTTTGTCAATGAGCAGTTCTTC.

The gene calls are TRBV28 and TRBJ1-2, with no clear D. The germline V and J ends were trimmed by 5 bases and 4 bases, with 11 bases remaining between them. Germline V gene data show CDR1 as MDHEN and CDR2 as SYDVKM. The CDR3 runs to 13 residues. Written as DNA, the CDR3 is TGTGCCAGCAGTCTCCAGGTTATCTATGGCTACACCTTC. This gives the protein CASSLQVIYGYTF.

The V call is TRBV9, the J call TRBJ2-3, with 10 bases matching TRBD1. Germline CDR1 and CDR2: SGDLS and YYNGEE. The V segment lost 1 base and the J segment 3 bases; nucleotides outside the gene matches: 2. The CDR3 is made up of 15 amino acids. The CDR3 region is CASSVTGQGTDTQYF. In DNA, the CDR3 is TGTGCCAGCAGCGTAACGGGACAGGGGACAGATACGCAGTATTTT.

The genes are TRBV5-1 and TRBJ2-1; 9 nucleotides match TRBD1. In germline, CDR1 is SGHRS, CDR2 YFSETQ. CDR3 size: 15 residues. Germline trimming cut 4 bases from V and 3 bases from J; bases unmatched to any gene: 5. CDR3 nucleotides: TGCGCCAGCAGCGGGGGACAGGGAGGCTACAATGAGCAGTTCTTC. Translating gives CASSGGQGGYNEQFF.

V usage is TRBV4-1 and J usage is TRBJ1-1, with D possibly matching TRBD1 (5 bases). V lost 1 base and J 0 bases, leaving 6 bases between the germline ends. Germline V CDR1 and CDR2: MGHRA, YSYEKL. The length of the CDR3 is 14 residues. For the CDR3, the DNA is TGCGCCAGCAGCCAAGGACAGCTGAACACTGAAGCTTTCTTT. The encoded protein is CASSQGQLNTEAFF.

The gene calls are TRBV5-5 and TRBJ1-5; D is ambiguous. The CDR3 spans 15 residues. The germline CDR1 and CDR2 sequences are SGHKS and YYEKEE (reference sequence). The ends were cut back, 0 bases at V and 0 bases at J, with 7 bases in the middle. The CDR3 loop reads CASSLGPYSNQPQHF. In DNA, the CDR3 is TGTGCCAGCAGCTTGGGGCCTTATAGCAATCAGCCCCAGCATTTT.

The J gene is TRBJ2-2, the V gene TRBV7-2; no clear D gene. This CDR3 is built from 14 residues. V lost 3 bases and J lost 0, with 5 bases in between. Germline-derived CDR1 and CDR2 are SGHTA and FQGNSA. The DNA of the CDR3 is TGTGCCAGCAGCTTTATTCCGAACACCGGGGAGCTGTTTTTT. Protein: CASSFIPNTGELFF.

This clone was seen a few times. This sequence joins TRBV12-3 or TRBV12-4 and TRBJ1-5; D uncertain. This CDR3 region has 13 residues. V was cut by 4 bases and J by 2 bases, with 6 bases left in between. CDR3 residues: CASSSSGNQPQHF. In DNA form, the CDR3 reads TGTGCCAGCAGTTCATCGGGCAATCAGCCCCAGCATTTT.